These 6 T cell receptor beta chains came from one sample sequenced in a study of T-cell reconstitution after alpha-beta-depleted transplantation in children. Unique molecular identifiers were used to barcode this TCRbeta library. TCRdb passed the PCR reads through MiXCR, listing each CDR3 protein once. The sample lists around 960,000 distinct CDR3 sequences; roughly 29% were seen once. Sequencing was performed on PBMCs, mostly from graft donor cells, taken 360 days after TCRalphabeta/CD19-depleted stem cell transplant. These receptors were collected from a boy in the first two years of life who had a stem cell transplant for SCID, so the T cells may come from the graft donor.

This clonotype was counted between two and nine times. This rearrangement joins TRBV4-3 to TRBJ2-1; TRBD2 matches at 9 bases. The germline V gene has CDR1 LGHNA and CDR2 YSLEER. The CDR3 length is 17 residues. V gave up 0 bases and J gave up 3 bases; unmatched junction bases: 6. The CDR3 DNA reads TGCGCCAGCAGCCAAGATCTAGCTAGCGGGGTCTACAATGAGCAGTTCTTC. It translates to CASSQDLASGVYNEQFF.

This clonotype was found a few times. The V and J genes are TRBV29-1 and TRBJ2-7, with 10 nucleotides matching TRBD1. The length of the CDR3 is 14 residues. The trim removed 7 bases at V and 4 bases at J, leaving 10 bases unmatched. CDR1 is SQVTM, CDR2 ANQGSEA, per germline. The CDR3 loop reads CSAFTGTGEYEQYF. As DNA, the CDR3 is TGCAGCGCATTCACCGGGACAGGGGAATACGAGCAGTACTTC.

The chain combines TRBV15 with TRBJ2-2; perhaps TRBD2 as D (5 bases). Germline-derived CDR1 and CDR2 are LNHNV and YYDKDF (reference sequence). V was pared by 3 bases and J by 1 base, with 9 bases between. The CDR3 spans 15 residues. The CDR3 DNA sequence: TGTGCCACCAGCAGGGAGGCTCTGAACACCGGGGAGCTGTTTTTT. Its translation is CATSREALNTGELFF.

This clonotype turned up a few times. The CDR3 DNA is TGCGCCAGCAGCCAAGTTGAGACAGCCGCCTACGAGCAGTACTTC. This gives the protein CASSQVETAAYEQYF. The genes are TRBV4-1 and TRBJ2-7; D might be TRBD1 (5 bases). Trimming took off 1 base at V and 2 bases at J, with 12 bases between the two ends. Germline V gene data show CDR1 as MGHRA and CDR2 as YSYEKL. This CDR3 has 15 amino acids.

The chain joins TRBV24-1 to TRBJ2-1; TRBD1 or TRBD2 may be the D gene (6 bases each). CDR1 KGHDR and CDR2 SFDVKD come from the germline V gene. Trimming removed 3 bases at V and 3 bases at J, with 14 bases between. This CDR3 has 16 residues. CDR3 sequence (DNA): TGTGCCACCAGTGATCTGGGCGGAGGGGGCTACAATGAGCAGTTCTTC. Amino acid sequence: CATSDLGGGGYNEQFF.

Only a few counts were recorded for this clonotype. The chain links TRBV3-1 to TRBJ2-1; TRBD1 aligns across 9 bases. CDR3 size: 15 residues. Germline trimming cut 1 base from V and 6 bases from J; bases unmatched to any gene: 4. Germline CDR1 and CDR2: LGHDT and YNNKEL (reference sequence). This chain's CDR3 is CASSQAVDRGNEQFF. CDR3 coding DNA: TGTGCCAGCAGCCAAGCCGTGGACAGGGGCAATGAGCAGTTCTTC.